The source of this T cell receptor (beta chain) is a study of immune cell composition in non-small cell lung cancer. TCRdb's table, derived via immunoSEQ multiplex PCR, lists solely in-frame clones and lacks some. The sample consists of 12,000 to 15,000 clones, approximately 70% of them appearing once. The germline V gene has CDR1 SGHVS and CDR2 FNYEAQ. The CDR3 contains 14 residues. V was cut by 6 bases and J by 2 bases, with 8 bases left in between. The table lists this clone with a few counts. The gene calls are TRBV7-6 and TRBJ1-6; D gene unclear. This receptor was taken from a human donor with non-small cell lung cancer. Sequenced material: lung tumor tissue. CDR3 sequence reads: CASSSGPYNSPLHF. The DNA of the CDR3 is TGTGCCAGCAGTTCCGGTCCCTATAATTCACCCCTCCACTTT. Combining the CDR3 with reference TRBV7-6 and TRBJ1-6 gives the whole variable domain GAGVSQSPRYKVTKRGQDVALRCDPISGHVSLYWYRQALGQGPEFLTYFNYEAQQDKSGLPNDRFSAERPEGSISTLTIQRTEQRDSAMYRCASSSGPYNSPLHFGNGTRLTVT.